This TCR beta chain was recovered during a study of shared clonotypes between healthy human individuals. Sequencing used immunoSEQ multiplex PCR; TCRdb keeps in-frame clones, though not all of them. The table lists about 590,000 clones, about 95% of them singletons. Germline assignment: CDR1 SGHTA and CDR2 FQGNSA. The CDR3 contains 17 residues. V lost 5 bases to trimming and J lost 0 bases; unmatched junction nucleotides: 6. Selected positively for CCR7 and CD45RO-negative, naive CD8 cells excluded terminally differentiated effector memory CD45RA+ cells. The clonotype was recovered from a woman under 40 in good health. The V and J genes are TRBV7-2 and TRBJ2-1; TRBD2 matches at 11 bases. The sample comprised naive CD8+ T cells sorted from blood. The DNA of the CDR3 is TGTGCCAGCAGCCAGACTAGCGGGACGAGCTCCTACAATGAGCAGTTCTTC. This codes for CASSQTSGTSSYNEQFF.